One sample yielded the 23 T cell receptor beta chains listed below, sequenced in a study of neurological immune-mediated disorders. TCRdb reanalysed the 5' RACE reads using MiXCR and keeps one entry per CDR3 protein. Here the sample spans under 60,000 distinct CDR3 sequences, roughly 25% being singletons. The specimen was PBMCs. The origin of the receptors is a woman between 65 and 79 years old in good health.

The J gene is TRBJ2-7, the V gene TRBV7-2; D remains unclear. Trimming removed 3 bases from V and 2 bases from J, with 8 bases in between. Germline V gene lookup returns CDR1 SGHTA and CDR2 FQGNSA. The CDR3 is 13 amino acids. The CDR3 loop is CASSFSGPYEQYF. DNA of the CDR3: TGTGCCAGCAGCTTCTCCGGTCCCTACGAGCAGTACTTC.

This clonotype came up many times. The chain carries TRBV10-3 and TRBJ2-1, with D uncertain. Deletions cut 8 bases from V and 8 bases from J, with 13 bases between. The germline V gene has CDR1 ENHRY and CDR2 SYGVKD. The CDR3 length is 12 residues. CDR3 DNA sequence: TGTGCCATCTCTCGGAAAGGAGATGAGCAGTTCTTC. This gives the protein CAISRKGDEQFF.

A word on this clonotype: This may be a read error, as it is one base from a much larger clone. This chain connects TRBV7-3 to TRBJ2-5; perhaps TRBD2 as D (7 bases). CDR1 and CDR2 from the germline V gene are SGHTA and FQGTGA. The CDR3 runs 15 residues. CDR3 nucleotide sequence: TGTACCAGCAGCCCCTCTGGCGGGGGCGAAGAGACCCAGTACTTC. This translates into CTSSPSGGGEETQYF. Combining the CDR3 with reference TRBV7-3 and TRBJ2-5 gives the whole variable domain GAGVSQTPSNKVTEKGKYVELRCDPISGHTALYWYRQSLGQGPEFLIYFQGTGAADDSGLPNDRFFAVRPEGSVSTLKIQRTERGDSAVYLCTSSPSGGGEETQYFGPGTRLLVL.

The chain uses TRBV29-1 and TRBJ2-7; 8 bases agree with TRBD2. J was trimmed by 4 bases and V by 6 bases; bases with no gene match: 8. Germline V CDR1 and CDR2: SQVTM, ANQGSEA. There are 13 residues in the CDR3. The CDR3 nucleotides are TGCAGCGTCGAGGTAGCGGGATATTACGAGCAGTACTTC. Translation: CSVEVAGYYEQYF.

The chain uses TRBV14 and TRBJ1-2; D may be TRBD1 (6 bases). This CDR3 is built from 14 residues. V lost 5 bases and J lost 6, with 16 bases in between. Germline CDR1 reads SGHDN; CDR2 reads FVKESK. The CDR3, as DNA: TGTGCCAGCAGCAGGCGGGGGCAGCGGGATGGCTACACCTTC. This sequence encodes CASSRRGQRDGYTF.

This clonotype was observed at least ten times. V gene TRBV28 combines with J gene TRBJ1-5; maybe TRBD1 (5 bases). Trimming stripped 3 bases from V and 0 bases from J, with 9 bases between. Germline loops: CDR1 MDHEN, CDR2 SYDVKM. This CDR3 contains 15 residues. The CDR3 loop is CASSFGRVSNQPQHF. The CDR3 nucleotides are TGTGCCAGCAGTTTCGGCAGGGTTAGCAATCAGCCCCAGCATTTT.

This clonotype was recorded many times. The gene calls are TRBV29-1 and TRBJ2-3; no definite D call. Germline CDR1 reads SQVTM; CDR2 reads ANQGSEA. Trimming removed 4 bases at V and 0 bases at J, with 8 bases between. The length of the CDR3 is 13 residues. CDR3 coding DNA: TGCAGCGTTGGAGCATCCAGCACAGATACGCAGTATTTT. Residues: CSVGASSTDTQYF.

The chain joins TRBV5-6 to TRBJ2-3; D is unclear. Germline CDR1 SGHDT, CDR2 YYEEEE. V gave up 3 bases and J gave up 0 bases, with 11 bases separating them. The CDR3 sequence is 15 residues long. The CDR3 loop is CASSSVGQSTDTQYF. CDR3 nucleotides: TGTGCCAGCAGCTCCGTAGGGCAGAGCACAGATACGCAGTATTTT.

As for this clonotype: An end of the junction differs from the germline gene, which may be a read error. The chain carries TRBV15 and TRBJ2-2; 7 bases are a match to TRBD2. The V gene's germline CDR1 is LNHNV and CDR2 YYDKDF (reference sequence). CDR3 size: 16 residues. The CDR3 here is CVTSSGAILNTGELFF. For the CDR3, the DNA is TGTGTCACCAGCAGCGGGGCGATACTGAACACCGGGGAGCTGTTTTTT.

This clonotype has at least ten counts. The chain has TRBV6-2 or TRBV6-3 and TRBJ1-2; D is perhaps TRBD1 (6 bases). Trimming took 7 bases from V and 1 from J, leaving 19 bases between them. The CDR3 is 16 residues long. Germline V lookup: CDR1 MNHEY, CDR2 SVGEGT. This CDR3 reads CASTVDRLVVNYGYTF. CDR3 bases: TGTGCCAGCACCGTGGACAGACTCGTCGTTAACTATGGCTACACCTTC.

This clonotype was picked up many times. V is TRBV5-1 and J is TRBJ2-1; TRBD2 agrees at 8 bases. This CDR3 comprises 12 residues. Trimming removed 5 bases from V and 10 bases from J; junction bases left unmatched: 5. The germline V gene has CDR1 SGHRS and CDR2 YFSETQ. The CDR3 loop reads CASSPEREEQFF. The CDR3 DNA reads TGCGCCAGCAGTCCCGAGCGGGAGGAGCAGTTCTTC.

This clonotype was found many times. The J gene is TRBJ2-6, the V gene TRBV7-9; TRBD2 agrees at 9 bases. V shed 5 bases and J 4 bases; nucleotides not matched to a gene: 6. Germline CDR1 SEHNR, CDR2 FQNEAQ (reference sequence). The CDR3 consists of 16 residues. This chain's CDR3 is CASSPEREAGANVLTF. The CDR3 bases are TGTGCCAGCAGCCCCGAGCGGGAGGCCGGGGCCAACGTCCTGACTTTC.

Only a few counts were recorded for this clonotype. The chain is built from TRBV18 and TRBJ1-4; the match to TRBD1 covers 7 bases. The CDR3 loop spans 14 amino acids. Trimming removed 6 bases from V and 6 bases from J; junction bases left unmatched: 7. CDR1 and CDR2 (germline): KGHSH, LQKENI. The CDR3 DNA is TGTGCCAGCTCGCACCGGGACAGTGATGAAAAACTGTTTTTT. Translated, it gives CASSHRDSDEKLFF.

This clonotype was counted at least ten times. The J gene is TRBJ2-2, the V gene TRBV3-1, with D possibly being TRBD1 or TRBD2 (6 bases each). CDR1 is LGHDT, CDR2 YNNKEL, per germline (reference sequence). The germline V and J ends were trimmed by 8 bases and 4 bases, with 17 bases remaining between them. This CDR3 comprises 15 residues. CDR3 region: CASEKGGGFTGELFF. The CDR3 coding sequence is TGTGCCAGCGAAAAGGGGGGAGGTTTCACCGGGGAGCTGTTTTTT.

This clonotype came up many times. The J gene is TRBJ2-2, the V gene TRBV6-2 or TRBV6-3; a possible D gene is TRBD2 (5 bases). V lost 0 bases, J lost 0 bases, and 8 bases lay in between. Germline CDR1 reads MNHEY; CDR2 reads SVGEGT. The CDR3 consists of 16 residues. The CDR3 region is CASSYSRRANTGELFF. CDR3 coding DNA: TGTGCCAGCAGTTACTCGAGGCGGGCGAACACCGGGGAGCTGTTTTTT.

This clonotype was counted many times. The chain couples TRBV20-1 to TRBJ2-3, with 9 nucleotides matching TRBD1. The germline gives CDR1 DFQATT, CDR2 SNEGSKA (reference sequence). The CDR3 length is 16 residues. Trimming at V came to 3 bases and at J to 2 bases, leaving 9 bases not matched to a gene. The CDR3 DNA sequence: TGCAGTGCTAGGAGGGGACAGGGAGTATTCACAGATACGCAGTATTTT. It yields the protein CSARRGQGVFTDTQYF.

This clonotype was seen many times. The chain employs TRBV4-2 and TRBJ1-2; tentative D call: TRBD1 (6 bases). From germline, CDR1 is LGHNA and CDR2 YNFKEQ. There are 16 residues in the CDR3. Trimming pared 2 bases from V and 2 bases from J, leaving 15 bases between. Written as DNA, the CDR3 is TGTGCCAGCAGCCAAAGCGGCACAGGGACCAACTATGGCTACACCTTC. Residues: CASSQSGTGTNYGYTF.

There are a few counts of this clonotype. J is TRBJ2-1 and V is TRBV7-2; 11 bases match TRBD2. There are 17 residues in the CDR3. Germline V CDR1 and CDR2: SGHTA, FQGNSA. The junction had 6 bases not matched to a gene; V was cut back by 5 bases and J by 0 bases. CDR3 coding DNA: TGTGCCAGCAGCCTCCCTAGCGGGGGGAGCTCCTACAATGAGCAGTTCTTC. Its translation is CASSLPSGGSSYNEQFF.

This clonotype was recorded many times. The chain joins TRBV5-1 to TRBJ2-1; unclear D gene. CDR3 length: 14 amino acids. V lost 0 bases to trimming and J lost 3 bases, with 7 bases between them. Germline V gene sequence: CDR1 SGHRS, CDR2 YFSETQ. CDR3 coding DNA: TGCGCCAGCAGCTTGGAGGGTCTCTACAATGAGCAGTTCTTC. Protein: CASSLEGLYNEQFF.

This clonotype has ten or more counts. The gene calls are TRBV27 and TRBJ2-7; 10 positions match TRBD2. Germline loops: CDR1 MNHEY, CDR2 SMNVEV (reference sequence). The CDR3 contains 15 residues. The J segment lost 11 bases and the V segment lost 6 bases, leaving 16 bases of the junction unmatched. CDR3 protein: CASSQRALAGAGEYF. CDR3 nucleotide sequence: TGTGCCAGCAGCCAAAGGGCCCTAGCGGGAGCGGGGGAGTACTTC.

This clonotype occurred many times. The genes are TRBV6-2 or TRBV6-3 and TRBJ2-5; no clear D gene. This CDR3 has 14 residues. In germline, CDR1 is MNHEY, CDR2 SVGEGT. V was trimmed by 6 bases and J by 1 base, leaving 12 bases between them. The CDR3: CASRKGRLQETQYF. The CDR3 DNA follows: TGTGCCAGCAGAAAGGGCAGGCTCCAAGAGACCCAGTACTTC.

Details on this clonotype: Its ends do not fully match the called genes, so a read error is possible. This chain connects TRBV20-1 to TRBJ2-7, with 9 bases matching TRBD1. Germline CDR1 is DFQATT and CDR2 is SNEGSKA (reference sequence). This CDR3 is 15 amino acids long. The CDR3 nucleotides are TGCAGTGCCGTGATCCCCGGGACAGGGCCCTACGAACAGTACTTC. Translating it yields CSAVIPGTGPYEQYF.

This clonotype has at least ten counts. CDR3 region: CASSFDGTGANVLTF. In nucleotides, the CDR3 is TGCGCCAGCAGCTTCGACGGGACTGGGGCCAACGTCCTGACTTTC. This chain uses TRBV5-1 with TRBJ2-6; weak D call: TRBD2 (5 bases). Per germline, CDR1 SGHRS and CDR2 YFSETQ. CDR3 size: 15 residues. V lost 2 bases, J lost 2 bases, and 8 bases lay in between. Full variable domain (missing parts from reference TRBV5-1 and TRBJ2-6): KAGVTQTPRYLIKTRGQQVTLSCSPISGHRSVSWYQQTPGQGLQFLFEYFSETQRNKGNFPGRFSGRQFSNSRSEMNVSTLELGDSALYLCASSFDGTGANVLTFGAGSRLTVL.